The TCR beta chain described here comes from a study of shared clonotypes between healthy human individuals. Authors' methods: Sequence data from immunoSEQ were junction-only and lacked quality scores; consequently, filtering differed. Only in-frame clones appear in the TCRdb table, and some are missing; sequencing was by immunoSEQ multiplex PCR. V, J and clone size derive from that table, while D and trimming were established from the DNA sequence. The table records about 690,000 clones, around 91% of them present only once. V lost 1 base and J lost 2, with 15 bases in between. The CDR3 consists of 17 residues. CDR1 and CDR2 (germline): ENHRY, SYGVKD.

The sample taken for sequencing was memory CD8+ T cells from PBMCs. As for subset: CD45RO+ cells pooled with CCR7-negative TemRA cells. The chain employs TRBV10-3 and TRBJ1-5; D is unclear. The sequence was obtained from a man between 18 and 35 years old in good health. Some clones in this sample may be carry-over from other donors' samples. The CDR3 DNA follows: TGTGCCATCAGTGAGTTCGTATCCGGCTGGGGCAATCAGCCCCAGCATTTT. It specifies CAISEFVSGWGNQPQHF.